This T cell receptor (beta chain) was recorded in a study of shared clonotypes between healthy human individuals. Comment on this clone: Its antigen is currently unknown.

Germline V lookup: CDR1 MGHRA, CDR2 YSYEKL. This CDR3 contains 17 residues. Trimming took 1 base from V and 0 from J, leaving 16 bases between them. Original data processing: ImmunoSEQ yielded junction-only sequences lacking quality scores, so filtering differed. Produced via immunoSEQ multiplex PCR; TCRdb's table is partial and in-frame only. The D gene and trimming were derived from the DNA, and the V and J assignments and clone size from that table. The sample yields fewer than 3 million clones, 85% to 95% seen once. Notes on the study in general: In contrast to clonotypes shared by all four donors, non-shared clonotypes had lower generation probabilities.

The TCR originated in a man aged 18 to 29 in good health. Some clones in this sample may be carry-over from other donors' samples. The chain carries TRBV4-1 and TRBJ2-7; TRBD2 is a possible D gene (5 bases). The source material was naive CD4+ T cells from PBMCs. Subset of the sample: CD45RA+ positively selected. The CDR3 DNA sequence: TGCGCCAGCAGCCAAGGGCGCGGAGGCCGGAGCTCCTACGAGCAGTACTTC. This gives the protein CASSQGRGGRSSYEQYF.